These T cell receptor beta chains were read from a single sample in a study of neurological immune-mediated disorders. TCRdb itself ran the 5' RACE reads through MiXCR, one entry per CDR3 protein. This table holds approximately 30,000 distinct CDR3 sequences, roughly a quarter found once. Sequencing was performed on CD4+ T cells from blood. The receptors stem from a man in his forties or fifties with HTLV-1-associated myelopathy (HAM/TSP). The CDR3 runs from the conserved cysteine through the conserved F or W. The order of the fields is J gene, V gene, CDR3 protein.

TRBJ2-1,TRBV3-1,CASSPRQGQNNEQFF
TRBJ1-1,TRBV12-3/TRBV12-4,CASTPGGGQTNTEAFF
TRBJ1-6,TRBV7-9,CASSFENRDSPLHF
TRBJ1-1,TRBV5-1,CASSLDGGRGNTEAFF
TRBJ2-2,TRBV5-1,CASSMWTTHNTGELFF
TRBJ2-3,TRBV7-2,CASSYGKGTDTQYF
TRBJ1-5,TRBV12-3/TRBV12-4,CASNLGGIPNQPQHF
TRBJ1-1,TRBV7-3,CASSQGGITEAFF
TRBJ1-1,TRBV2,CASRELTEAFF
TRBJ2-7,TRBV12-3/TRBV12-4,CASSQAWVGYEQYF
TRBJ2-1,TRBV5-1,CASSSGTGNNEQFF
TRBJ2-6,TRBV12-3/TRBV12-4,CASSPLGGANVLTF
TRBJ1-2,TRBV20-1,CSARPGFYGYTF
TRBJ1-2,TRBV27,CASSSATGGYTF
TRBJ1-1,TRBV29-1,CSGTAPGEAFF
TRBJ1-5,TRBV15,CSNQPQHF
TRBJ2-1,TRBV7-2,CASSLVSGNYNEQFF
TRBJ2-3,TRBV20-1,CSAGDGGPTDTQYF
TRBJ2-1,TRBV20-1,CSARGLMNEQFF
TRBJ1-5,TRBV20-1,CSASLGVDQPQHF
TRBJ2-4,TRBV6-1,CASSDQGLAKNIQYF
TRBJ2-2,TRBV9,CASSVGAGSTGELFF
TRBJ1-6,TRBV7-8,CASSSRDIPNSPLHF
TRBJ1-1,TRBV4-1,CASSQVWATEAFF
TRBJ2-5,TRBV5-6,CASRYSGTGSETQYF
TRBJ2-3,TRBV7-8,CASSQRGGGVHTDTQYF